One sample yielded the 24 T cell receptor beta chains listed below, sequenced in a study of T cells after yellow fever vaccination. MiXCR was run by TCRdb on the 5' RACE reads, yielding one entry per CDR3 protein. The table records some 220,000 distinct CDR3 sequences, around 3.1% of them present only once. The source was CD4+ T cells sorted from PBMCs, collected 10 days after the yellow fever booster vaccination. Receptor source: a man younger than 30 who received the YFV17D yellow fever vaccine.

There are many counts of this clonotype. This chain uses TRBV2 with TRBJ1-6; no clear D. CDR3 length: 13 residues. Germline V gene sequence: CDR1 SNHLY, CDR2 FYNNEI. With 5 bases removed from V and 8 bases from J, the gap between germline ends came to 10 bases. Here the CDR3 reads CASSRLRDSPLHF. The CDR3 bases are TGTGCCAGCAGTCGCTTGAGGGATTCACCCCTCCACTTT.

This clonotype showed up many times. This chain links TRBV27 with TRBJ2-1; 9 bases are a match to TRBD1. The V and J ends lost 5 bases and 0 bases, in that order; junction bases with no gene match: 2. Germline loops: CDR1 MNHEY, CDR2 SMNVEV (reference sequence). The CDR3 runs to 15 residues. CDR3 region: CASSRQGGSYNEQFF. The CDR3 DNA sequence: TGTGCCAGCAGTCGACAGGGGGGCTCCTACAATGAGCAGTTCTTC.

The sample holds a few counts of this clonotype. The gene calls are TRBV18 and TRBJ2-7; D is unclear. There are 15 residues in the CDR3. Germline values: CDR1 KGHSH, CDR2 LQKENI. Trimming removed 3 bases at V and 4 bases at J, with 16 bases between. The CDR3 DNA reads TGTGCCAGCTCACCGCACAGAGAAGGGTTGTACGAGCAGTACGTC. Its translation: CASSPHREGLYEQYV.

V and J are TRBV3-1 and TRBJ2-3; D gene ambiguous. From germline, CDR1 is LGHDT and CDR2 YNNKEL (reference sequence). The CDR3 length is 16 residues. V was clipped by 1 base and J by 5 bases, with 16 bases between them. The CDR3 protein is CASSQGVASLGDTQYF. Here the CDR3 DNA reads TGTGCCAGCAGCCAAGGGGTGGCCTCCCTGGGAGATACGCAGTATTTT.

At least ten counts were recorded for this clonotype. The rearrangement uses TRBV30 and TRBJ1-1, with 10 bases aligning to TRBD1. This CDR3 contains 12 residues. Germline lookup yields CDR1 GTSNPN and CDR2 SVGIG (reference sequence). Losses at the gene ends were 6 bases for V and 4 bases for J; bases not matched to a gene: 2. The CDR3 sequence: CACWDRGTEAFF. The CDR3 DNA is TGTGCCTGTTGGGACAGGGGCACTGAAGCTTTCTTT. Filled out from reference TRBV30 and TRBJ1-1, the complete variable domain reads SQTIHQWPATLVQPVGSPLSLECTVEGTSNPNLYWYRQAAGRGLQLLFYSVGIGQISSEVPQNLSASRPQDRQFILSSKKLLLSDSGFYLCACWDRGTEAFFGQGTRLTVV.

The rearrangement uses TRBV20-1 and TRBJ1-6; a possible D gene is TRBD1 (5 bases). The germline V gene has CDR1 DFQATT and CDR2 SNEGSKA (reference sequence). With 1 base removed from V and 0 bases from J, the gap between germline ends came to 13 bases. The CDR3 sequence is 17 residues long. CDR3: CSARGGLSSSYNSPLHF. CDR3 in DNA: TGCAGTGCTAGAGGGGGCTTATCTAGCTCCTATAATTCACCCCTCCACTTT.

The chain employs TRBV4-3 and TRBJ1-1; 7 nucleotides line up with TRBD1. With V trimmed by 7 bases and J by 4 bases, 9 bases remained unmatched. Germline V CDR1 and CDR2: LGHNA, YSLEER. The CDR3 extends over 14 amino acids. The CDR3 protein is CASNRDSSGTEAFF. CDR3 sequence (DNA): TGCGCCAGCAACAGGGACAGTTCGGGCACTGAAGCTTTCTTT.

This clonotype was observed at least ten times. The chain carries TRBV5-1 and TRBJ1-2; no clear D gene. The CDR3 totals 13 residues. Trimming pared 0 bases from V and 6 bases from J, leaving 9 bases between. Germline V gene data show CDR1 as SGHRS and CDR2 as YFSETQ. The CDR3 loop reads CASSLERLNGYTF. The CDR3 DNA is TGCGCCAGCAGCTTGGAACGGTTGAATGGCTACACCTTC.

This clonotype has just a few counts. The chain uses TRBV3-1 and TRBJ2-6; D is uncertain. CDR1 LGHDT and CDR2 YNNKEL come from the germline V gene (reference sequence). The CDR3 is 13 amino acids. Between the trimmed V and J ends, which lost 7 bases and 0 bases, there was a span of 4 bases. The CDR3 sequence: CASTYSGANVLTF. CDR3 sequence (DNA): TGTGCCAGCACCTACTCTGGGGCCAACGTCCTGACTTTC. Complete variable domain (other parts from reference TRBV3-1 and TRBJ2-6): DTAVSQTPKYLVTQMGNDKSIKCEQNLGHDTMYWYKQDSKKFLKIMFSYNNKELIINETVPNRFSPKSPDKAHLNLHINSLELGDSAVYFCASTYSGANVLTFGAGSRLTVL.

This clonotype was observed many times. CDR3 nucleotide sequence: TGCGCCAGCAGCCAAGAATGGGAGGGGACAGATACGCAGTATTTT. Protein sequence: CASSQEWEGTDTQYF. The gene calls are TRBV4-1 and TRBJ2-3, with 7 bases lining up with TRBD2. This CDR3 is built from 15 residues. Germline V gene lookup returns CDR1 MGHRA and CDR2 YSYEKL. V trimming: 0 bases; J trimming: 3 bases; junction bases outside the gene matches: 3.

This clonotype was seen only a few times. The CDR3: CASSSTGLGEKLFF. The DNA for the CDR3 is TGTGCCAGCAGTTCCACCGGCCTAGGTGAAAAACTGTTTTTT. The chain recombines TRBV12-3 or TRBV12-4 with TRBJ1-4; D call uncertain. Trimming cost V 4 bases and J 7 bases, with 13 bases left between them. The CDR3 has 14 amino acids.

The rearrangement links TRBV6-5 to TRBJ1-2; D remains unclear. This CDR3 has 17 residues. Trimming left V 2 bases short and J 2 bases short, with 18 bases between. CDR1 MNHEY and CDR2 SVGAGI come from the germline V gene. CDR3 protein: CASSYRQLTFGNYGYTF. The CDR3 DNA follows: TGTGCCAGCAGTTACCGGCAGCTTACATTTGGGAACTATGGCTACACCTTC.

This clonotype came up a few times. J is TRBJ2-3 and V is TRBV5-1; 9 bases align to TRBD2. The J segment lost 0 bases and the V segment lost 3 bases, leaving 5 bases of the junction unmatched. The length of the CDR3 is 16 residues. Per germline, CDR1 SGHRS and CDR2 YFSETQ. CDR3 sequence (DNA): TGCGCCAGCAGCTCCACAGCGGGGGGTAGCACAGATACGCAGTATTTT. The encoded protein is CASSSTAGGSTDTQYF.

This chain links TRBV28 with TRBJ1-4; the match to TRBD1 covers 8 bases. The germline CDR1 and CDR2 sequences are MDHEN and SYDVKM. The CDR3 spans 15 residues. V dropped 5 bases and J dropped 8; count of bases not matched to a gene: 10. CDR3 residues: CASSTNRGGGEKLFF. As DNA, the CDR3 is TGTGCCAGCAGTACGAACAGGGGGGGAGGCGAAAAACTGTTTTTT.

This clonotype was seen a handful of times. The rearrangement uses TRBV20-1 and TRBJ2-1; 8 bases line up with TRBD1. V lost 5 bases to trimming and J lost 12 bases; unmatched junction nucleotides: 15. There are 14 residues in the CDR3. Germline V gene lookup returns CDR1 DFQATT and CDR2 SNEGSKA (reference sequence). CDR3 sequence: CSALDRGVQGRQFF. The CDR3 DNA follows: TGCAGTGCTCTAGACAGGGGCGTCCAGGGGAGGCAGTTCTTC.

This clonotype was seen at least ten times. The rearrangement joins TRBV7-9 to TRBJ2-1; no firm D call. Germline CDR1 and CDR2: SEHNR and FQNEAQ (reference sequence). The CDR3 consists of 15 residues. The V end lost 5 bases, the J end lost 8 bases, and 19 bases lay between the germline ends. CDR3 in DNA: TGTGCCAGCAGCCCCCGGCCTTTAGGTTGGGATGAGCAGTTCTTC. Translated: CASSPRPLGWDEQFF.

This clonotype has more than one count but fewer than ten. The rearrangement joins TRBV5-4 to TRBJ1-6; TRBD1 matches at 7 bases. There are 17 residues in the CDR3. The V gene end was trimmed by 0 bases and the J gene end by 7 bases; junction bases not matched to a gene: 10. The germline V gene has CDR1 SGHNT and CDR2 YYREEE (reference sequence). The CDR3, as DNA: TGTGCCAGCAGCTTGGCCGCCGGCGGGGGACAGAATTCACCCCTCCACTTT. Residues: CASSLAAGGGQNSPLHF.

This clonotype has ten or more counts. The genes are TRBV20-1 and TRBJ1-1; tentatively, D is TRBD1 (5 bases). Germline CDR1 DFQATT, CDR2 SNEGSKA (reference sequence). Trimming pared 6 bases from V and 3 bases from J, leaving 14 bases between. The CDR3 length is 13 residues. For the CDR3, the DNA is TGCAGTGCGCAGCTCAGGGTCGACACTGAAGCTTTCTTT. Translation gives CSAQLRVDTEAFF.

The chain joins TRBV4-3 to TRBJ2-5; no definite D call. In germline, CDR1 is LGHNA, CDR2 YSLEER. Trimming cost V 2 bases and J 5 bases, with 15 bases left between them. The CDR3 has 15 amino acids. This CDR3 reads CASSQSLGVRETQYF. DNA for the CDR3: TGCGCCAGCAGCCAATCCCTTGGGGTTCGGGAGACCCAGTACTTC.

This clonotype was seen a handful of times. This chain links TRBV10-3 with TRBJ2-6, with D perhaps matching TRBD1 or TRBD2 (5 bases each). The V gene lost 6 bases and the J gene lost 0 bases, with 12 bases spanning the gap. The CDR3 length is 16 residues. Germline V lookup: CDR1 ENHRY, CDR2 SYGVKD. CDR3 nucleotide sequence: TGTGCCATCAGCCGGGACGGCGGCTCTGGGGCCAACGTCCTGACTTTC. As protein: CAISRDGGSGANVLTF.

This chain uses TRBV10-3 with TRBJ2-7; 8 nucleotides align to TRBD2. CDR1 and CDR2 (germline): ENHRY, SYGVKD. Losses at the gene ends were 0 bases for V and 7 bases for J; bases not matched to a gene: 5. The CDR3 spans 14 residues. In DNA form, the CDR3 reads TGTGCCATCAGTGAGTCGATTAGCGGGGCAGAGCAGTACTTC. Amino acid sequence: CAISESISGAEQYF.

At least ten counts were recorded for this clonotype. The chain employs TRBV20-1 and TRBJ2-6; D gene ambiguous. The CDR3 has 15 amino acids. The V gene's germline CDR1 is DFQATT and CDR2 SNEGSKA (reference sequence). Trimming removed 7 bases from V and 0 bases from J, with 13 bases in between. The CDR3, as DNA: TGCAGTGTCGGCTCCGGAGTCTCTGGGGCCAACGTCCTGACTTTC. Residues: CSVGSGVSGANVLTF.

The chain has TRBV21-1 and TRBJ2-3; no DNA check was done on the table's D call, TRBD2. TRBV21-1 is termed a pseudogene. There are 18 residues in the CDR3. CDR3 in DNA: TGTGCCAGCAGCATCCATGGCGGGGGAGGACTTTTCACAGATACGCAGTATTTT. It translates to CASSIHGGGGLFTDTQYF.

This clonotype was observed many times. The rearrangement joins TRBV20-1 to TRBJ2-2; no definite D call. The CDR3 spans 14 residues. The V gene lost 0 bases and the J gene lost 5 bases, with 10 bases spanning the gap. Looked up from germline, CDR1 is DFQATT and CDR2 is SNEGSKA (reference sequence). In DNA form, the CDR3 reads TGCAGTGCTAGAGATCCACGACGGACCGGGGAGCTGTTTTTT. Its translation: CSARDPRRTGELFF.